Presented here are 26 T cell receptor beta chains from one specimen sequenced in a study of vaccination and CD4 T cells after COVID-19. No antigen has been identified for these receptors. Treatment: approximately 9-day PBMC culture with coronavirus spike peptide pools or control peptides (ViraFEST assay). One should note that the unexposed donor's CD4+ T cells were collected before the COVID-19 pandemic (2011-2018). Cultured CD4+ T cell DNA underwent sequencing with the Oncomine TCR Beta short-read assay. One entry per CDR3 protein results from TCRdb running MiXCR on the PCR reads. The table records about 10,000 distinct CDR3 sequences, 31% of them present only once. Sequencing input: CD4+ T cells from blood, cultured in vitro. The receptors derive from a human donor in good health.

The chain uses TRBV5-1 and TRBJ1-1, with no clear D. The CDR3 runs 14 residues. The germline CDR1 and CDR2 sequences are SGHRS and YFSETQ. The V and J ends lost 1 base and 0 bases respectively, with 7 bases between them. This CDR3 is CASSLFSVNTEAFF. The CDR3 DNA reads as TGCGCCAGCAGCTTGTTTTCGGTGAACACTGAAGCTTTCTTT.

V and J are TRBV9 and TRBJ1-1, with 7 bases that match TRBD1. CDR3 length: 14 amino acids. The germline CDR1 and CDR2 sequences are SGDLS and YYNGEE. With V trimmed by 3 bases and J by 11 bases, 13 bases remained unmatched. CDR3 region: CASSGNERGQRAFF. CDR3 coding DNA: TGTGCCAGCAGCGGTAACGAGAGGGGGCAACGTGCTTTCTTT.

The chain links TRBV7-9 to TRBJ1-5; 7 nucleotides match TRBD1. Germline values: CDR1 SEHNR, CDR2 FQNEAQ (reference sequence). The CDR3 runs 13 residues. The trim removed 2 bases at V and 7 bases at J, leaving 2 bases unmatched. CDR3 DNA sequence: TGTGCCAGCAGCTTAACAGGGGAACAGCCCCAGCATTTT. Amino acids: CASSLTGEQPQHF. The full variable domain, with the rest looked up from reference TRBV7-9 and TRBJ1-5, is DTGVSQNPRHKITKRGQNVTFRCDPISEHNRLYWYRQTLGQGPEFLTYFQNEAQLEKSRLLSDRFSAERPKGSFSTLEIQRTEQGDSAMYLCASSLTGEQPQHFGDGTRLSIL.

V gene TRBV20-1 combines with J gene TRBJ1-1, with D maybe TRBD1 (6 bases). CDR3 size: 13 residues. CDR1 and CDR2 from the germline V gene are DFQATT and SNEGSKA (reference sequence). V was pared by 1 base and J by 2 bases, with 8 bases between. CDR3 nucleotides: TGCAGTGCTAGAGGACAGGTAAACACTGAAGCTTTCTTT. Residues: CSARGQVNTEAFF.

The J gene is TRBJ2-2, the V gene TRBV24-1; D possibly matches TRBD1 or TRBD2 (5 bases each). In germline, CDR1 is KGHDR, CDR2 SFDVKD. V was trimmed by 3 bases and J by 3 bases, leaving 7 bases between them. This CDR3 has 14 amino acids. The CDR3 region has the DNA TGTGCCACCAGTGATGGGACGGACACCGGGGAGCTGTTTTTT. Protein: CATSDGTDTGELFF.

The CDR3, as DNA: TGTGCCACCAGCAGAGGACAAGGAGCAACTAATGAAAAACTGTTTTTT. Amino acid sequence: CATSRGQGATNEKLFF. The chain has TRBV15 and TRBJ1-4; D unclear. The CDR3 has 16 amino acids. The germline V gene has CDR1 LNHNV and CDR2 YYDKDF (reference sequence). V lost 1 base and J 0 bases, leaving 9 bases between the germline ends.

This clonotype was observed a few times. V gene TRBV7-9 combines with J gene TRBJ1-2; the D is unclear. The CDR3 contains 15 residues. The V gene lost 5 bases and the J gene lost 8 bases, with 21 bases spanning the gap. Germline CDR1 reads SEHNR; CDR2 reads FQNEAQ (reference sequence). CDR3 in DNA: TGTGCCAGCAGCCATGCAATAATGGGATTAAGCGGCTACACCTTC. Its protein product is CASSHAIMGLSGYTF.

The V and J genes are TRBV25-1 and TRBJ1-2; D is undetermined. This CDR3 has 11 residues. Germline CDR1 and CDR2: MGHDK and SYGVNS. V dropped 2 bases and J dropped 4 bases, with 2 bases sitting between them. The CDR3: CASSESYGYTF. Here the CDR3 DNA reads TGTGCCAGCAGTGAAAGCTATGGCTACACCTTC.

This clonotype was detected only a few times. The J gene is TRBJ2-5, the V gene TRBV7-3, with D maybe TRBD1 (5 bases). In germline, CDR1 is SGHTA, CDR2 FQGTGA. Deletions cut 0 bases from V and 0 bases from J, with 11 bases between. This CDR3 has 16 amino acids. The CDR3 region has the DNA TGTGCCAGCAGCTTAACGGGGCAGATGAACCAAGAGACCCAGTACTTC. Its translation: CASSLTGQMNQETQYF.

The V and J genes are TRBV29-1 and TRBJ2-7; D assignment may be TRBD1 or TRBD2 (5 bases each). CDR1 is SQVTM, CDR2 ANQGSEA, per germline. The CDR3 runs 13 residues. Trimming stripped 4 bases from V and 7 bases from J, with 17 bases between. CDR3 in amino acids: CSVGLKLRGEQYF. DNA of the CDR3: TGCAGCGTTGGACTAAAGCTTAGGGGTGAGCAGTACTTC.

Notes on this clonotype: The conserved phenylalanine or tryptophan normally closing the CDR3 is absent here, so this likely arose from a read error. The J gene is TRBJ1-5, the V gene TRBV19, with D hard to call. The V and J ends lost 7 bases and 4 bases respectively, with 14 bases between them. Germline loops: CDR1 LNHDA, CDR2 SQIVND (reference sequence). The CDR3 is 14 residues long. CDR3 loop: CASTVNRINQPQHS. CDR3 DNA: TGTGCCAGTACTGTTAATAGGATTAATCAGCCCCAGCATTCT.

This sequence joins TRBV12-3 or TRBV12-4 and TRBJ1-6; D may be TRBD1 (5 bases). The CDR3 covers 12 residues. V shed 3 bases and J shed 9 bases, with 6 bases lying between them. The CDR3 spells CASSFQGSPLHF. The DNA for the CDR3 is TGTGCCAGCAGTTTCCAGGGTTCACCCCTCCACTTT.

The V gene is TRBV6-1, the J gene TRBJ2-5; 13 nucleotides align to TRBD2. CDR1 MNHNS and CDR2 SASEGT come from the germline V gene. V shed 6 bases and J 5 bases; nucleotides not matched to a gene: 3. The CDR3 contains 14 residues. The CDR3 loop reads CASSTLAGGETQYF. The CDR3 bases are TGTGCCAGCAGCACACTAGCGGGGGGGGAGACCCAGTACTTC.

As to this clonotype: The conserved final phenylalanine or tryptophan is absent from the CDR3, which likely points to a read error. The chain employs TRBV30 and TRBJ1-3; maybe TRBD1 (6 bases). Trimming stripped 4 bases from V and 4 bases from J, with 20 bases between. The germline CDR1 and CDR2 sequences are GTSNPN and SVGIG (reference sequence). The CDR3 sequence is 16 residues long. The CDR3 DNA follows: TGTGCCTGGACTAGCCACAACAGGGATCCAGGAAACACCATATATCTT. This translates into CAWTSHNRDPGNTIYL.

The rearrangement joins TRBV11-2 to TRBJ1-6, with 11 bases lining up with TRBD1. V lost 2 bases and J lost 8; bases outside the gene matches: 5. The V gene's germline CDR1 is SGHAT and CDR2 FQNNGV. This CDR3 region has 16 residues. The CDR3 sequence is CASSLSPGQGDSPLHF. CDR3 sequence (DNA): TGTGCCAGCAGCTTATCACCGGGACAGGGGGATTCACCCCTCCACTTT.

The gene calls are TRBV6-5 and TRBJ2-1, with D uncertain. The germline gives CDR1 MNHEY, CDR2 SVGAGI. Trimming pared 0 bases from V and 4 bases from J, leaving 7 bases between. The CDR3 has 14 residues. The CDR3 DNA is TGTGCCAGCAGTTACTCGATACAATACAATGAGCAGTTCTTC. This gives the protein CASSYSIQYNEQFF.

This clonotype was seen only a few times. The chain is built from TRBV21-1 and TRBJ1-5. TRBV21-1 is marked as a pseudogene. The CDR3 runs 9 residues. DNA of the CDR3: TGTGCCACTCGGCAGCCCCAGCATTTT. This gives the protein CATRQPQHF.

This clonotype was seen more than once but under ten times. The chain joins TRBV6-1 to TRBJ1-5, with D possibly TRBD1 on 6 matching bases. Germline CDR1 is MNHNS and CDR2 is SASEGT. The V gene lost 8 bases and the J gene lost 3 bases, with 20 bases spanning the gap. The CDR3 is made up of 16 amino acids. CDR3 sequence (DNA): TGTGCCAGCCTTGAAACAGGGTCAATTGACAATCAGCCCCAGCATTTT. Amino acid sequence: CASLETGSIDNQPQHF.

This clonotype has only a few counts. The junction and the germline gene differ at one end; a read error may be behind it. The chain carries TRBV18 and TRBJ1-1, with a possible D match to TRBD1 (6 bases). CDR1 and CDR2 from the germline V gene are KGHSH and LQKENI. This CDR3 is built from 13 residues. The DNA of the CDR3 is TGTGCCAGCTCACCCGAGGGGGGCGTTGAAGGTTTCTTT. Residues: CASSPEGGVEGFF. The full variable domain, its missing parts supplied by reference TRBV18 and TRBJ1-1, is NAGVMQNPRHLVRRRGQEARLRCSPMKGHSHVYWYRQLPEEGLKFMVYLQKENIIDESGMPKERFSAEFPKEGPSILRIQQVVRGDSAAYFCASSPEGGVEGFFGQGTRLTVV.

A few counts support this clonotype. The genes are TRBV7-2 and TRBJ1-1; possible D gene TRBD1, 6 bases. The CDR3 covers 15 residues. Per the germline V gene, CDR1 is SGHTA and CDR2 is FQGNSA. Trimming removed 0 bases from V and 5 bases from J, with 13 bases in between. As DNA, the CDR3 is TGTGCCAGCAGCTTAGCAATAACAGGGTGGACTGAAGCTTTCTTT. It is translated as CASSLAITGWTEAFF.

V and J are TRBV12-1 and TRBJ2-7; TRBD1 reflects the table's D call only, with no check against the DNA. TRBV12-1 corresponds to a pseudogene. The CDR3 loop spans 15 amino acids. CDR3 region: CASSFHTGRTYEQYF. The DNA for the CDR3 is TGTGCCAGCAGCTTTCACACAGGGCGGACCTACGAGCAGTACTTC.

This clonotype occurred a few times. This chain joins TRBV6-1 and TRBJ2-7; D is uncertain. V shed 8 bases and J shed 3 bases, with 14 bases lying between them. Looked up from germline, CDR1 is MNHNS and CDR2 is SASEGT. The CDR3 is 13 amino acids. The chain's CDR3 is CASVGDTDYEQYF. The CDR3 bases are TGTGCCAGCGTAGGAGACACGGACTACGAGCAGTACTTC.

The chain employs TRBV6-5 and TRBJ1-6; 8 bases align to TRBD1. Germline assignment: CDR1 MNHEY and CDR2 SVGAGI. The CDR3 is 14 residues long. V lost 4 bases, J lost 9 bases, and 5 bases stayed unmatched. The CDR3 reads CASSSVQGASPLHF. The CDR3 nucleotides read TGTGCCAGCAGTTCCGTGCAGGGGGCTTCACCCCTCCACTTT.

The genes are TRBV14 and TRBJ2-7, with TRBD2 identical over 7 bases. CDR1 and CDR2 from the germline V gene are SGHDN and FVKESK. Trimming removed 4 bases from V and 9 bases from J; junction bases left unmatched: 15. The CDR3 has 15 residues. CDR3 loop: CASSPFSQSGVGQYF. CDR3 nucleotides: TGTGCCAGCAGCCCGTTTAGTCAGAGCGGGGTCGGGCAGTACTTC.

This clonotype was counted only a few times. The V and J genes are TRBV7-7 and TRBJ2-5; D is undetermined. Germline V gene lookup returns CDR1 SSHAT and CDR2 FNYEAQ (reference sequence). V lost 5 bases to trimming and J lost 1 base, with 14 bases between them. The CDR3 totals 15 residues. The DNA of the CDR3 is TGTGCCAGCAGCCCCGGCCGGCTTCTCCAAGAGACCCAGTACTTC. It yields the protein CASSPGRLLQETQYF.

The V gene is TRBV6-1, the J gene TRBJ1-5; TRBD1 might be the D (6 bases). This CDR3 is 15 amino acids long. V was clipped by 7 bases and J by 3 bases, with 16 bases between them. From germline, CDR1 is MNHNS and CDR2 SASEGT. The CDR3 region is CASNPGQGNNQPQHF. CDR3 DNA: TGTGCCAGCAACCCCGGCCAGGGGAACAATCAGCCCCAGCATTTT.